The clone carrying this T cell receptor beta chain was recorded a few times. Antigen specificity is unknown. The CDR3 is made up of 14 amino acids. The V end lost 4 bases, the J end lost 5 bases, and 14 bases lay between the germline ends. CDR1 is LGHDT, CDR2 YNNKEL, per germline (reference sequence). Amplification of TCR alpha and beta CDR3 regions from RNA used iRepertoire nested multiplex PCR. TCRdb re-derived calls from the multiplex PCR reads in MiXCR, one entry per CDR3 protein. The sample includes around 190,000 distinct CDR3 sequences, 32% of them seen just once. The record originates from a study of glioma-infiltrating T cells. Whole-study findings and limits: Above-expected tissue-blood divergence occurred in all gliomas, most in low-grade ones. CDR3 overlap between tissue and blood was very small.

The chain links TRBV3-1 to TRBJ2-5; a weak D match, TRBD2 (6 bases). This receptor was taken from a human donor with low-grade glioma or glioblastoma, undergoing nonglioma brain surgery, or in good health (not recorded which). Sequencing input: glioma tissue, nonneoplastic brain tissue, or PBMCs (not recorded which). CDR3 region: CASSLAGRGETQYF. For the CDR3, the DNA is TGTGCCAGCAGCCTGGCGGGAAGGGGCGAGACCCAGTACTTC.